Reported below is one T cell receptor beta chain. This entry is derived from a study of shared clonotypes between healthy human individuals. Overall study: A donor's plate count was three for CD4 naive and three for CD4 memory; CD8 naive had two and CD8 memory one.

The V and J ends lost 2 bases and 1 base respectively, with 14 bases between them. Germline V gives CDR1 SEHNR, CDR2 FQNEAQ (reference sequence). This CDR3 spans 16 amino acids. The data were produced by immunoSEQ multiplex PCR, yet TCRdb's version contains in-frame clones alone and is incomplete. This sample carries 2 million to 2.5 million clones, 85% to 95% of them seen once, and the ten largest clones take roughly 0.13%. This chain uses TRBV7-9 with TRBJ2-5; possible D gene TRBD2, 6 bases. Source material: naive CD4+ T cells sorted from blood. The subset is: CD45RA+ positively selected. This TCR came from a man in his late teens or twenties in good health. CDR3 in amino acids: CASSLTGLGLQETQYF. As DNA, the CDR3 is TGTGCCAGCAGCTTAACGGGACTCGGCCTCCAAGAGACCCAGTACTTC.